The 16 T cell receptor beta chains given below trace back to one sample, sequenced in a study of cytomegalovirus exposure and HLA in healthy donors. Clones were read by immunoSEQ multiplex PCR, and TCRdb kept only the in-frame ones, dropping some. In the table there are some 140,000 clones, 75% to 90% of which are singletons. Input material: PBMCs. These receptors originate from a woman in her 30s in good health and CMV-seropositive.

V gene TRBV27 combines with J gene TRBJ2-7; D unclear. The germline V and J ends were trimmed by 5 bases and 2 bases, with 13 bases remaining between them. The CDR3 totals 14 residues. Germline values: CDR1 MNHEY, CDR2 SMNVEV (reference sequence). The CDR3: CASSPHSLPYEQYF. The CDR3 DNA reads TGTGCCAGCAGTCCCCATAGTCTGCCCTACGAGCAGTACTTC.

This chain links TRBV6-1 with TRBJ2-3; 7 nucleotides line up with TRBD2. Trimming removed 6 bases from V and 6 bases from J; junction bases left unmatched: 12. The CDR3 consists of 15 residues. Germline V CDR1 and CDR2: MNHNS, SASEGT. The CDR3 region is CASSFEVGGRDTQYF. CDR3 in DNA: TGTGCCAGCAGCTTCGAAGTGGGAGGGAGGGATACGCAGTATTTT.

This clone was recorded a few times. The chain combines TRBV18 with TRBJ2-7, with TRBD1 as a possible D gene (6 bases). Trimming took off 3 bases at V and 12 bases at J, with 18 bases between the two ends. The CDR3 spans 13 residues. Germline V gene lookup returns CDR1 KGHSH and CDR2 LQKENI. The CDR3 sequence: CASSPDSGQRRYF. Here the CDR3 DNA reads TGTGCCAGCTCACCCGACTCTGGACAGCGTCGGTACTTC.

The rearrangement uses TRBV7-6 and TRBJ2-1, with TRBD1 as a possible D gene (6 bases). Germline CDR1 and CDR2: SGHVS and FNYEAQ. Trimming took 3 bases from V and 4 from J, leaving 13 bases between them. The CDR3 runs 15 residues. CDR3 loop: CASSFQDSFYNEQFF. The DNA for the CDR3 is TGTGCCAGCAGCTTTCAGGACAGCTTTTACAATGAGCAGTTCTTC.

CDR3 sequence (DNA): TGCGCCAGCAGCGACCGGGCCCGCGGGGTGGATTCACCCCTCCACTTT. This encodes CASSDRARGVDSPLHF. The chain employs TRBV5-1 and TRBJ1-6; no firm D call. The ends were cut back, 4 bases at V and 8 bases at J, with 19 bases in the middle. Germline loops: CDR1 SGHRS, CDR2 YFSETQ. The CDR3 totals 16 residues. Based on the CDR3 plus reference TRBV5-1 and TRBJ1-6, the full variable domain is KAGVTQTPRYLIKTRGQQVTLSCSPISGHRSVSWYQQTPGQGLQFLFEYFSETQRNKGNFPGRFSGRQFSNSRSEMNVSTLELGDSALYLCASSDRARGVDSPLHFGNGTRLTVT.

This chain connects TRBV7-9 to TRBJ2-5; D possibly corresponds to TRBD1 (7 bases). V lost 5 bases to trimming and J lost 4 bases, with 20 bases between them. CDR3 length: 16 residues. CDR1 is SEHNR and CDR2 is FQNEAQ in the germline V gene (reference sequence). The CDR3 reads CASSHPRGQGGETQYF. Here the CDR3 DNA reads TGTGCCAGCAGCCACCCGAGAGGTCAGGGGGGAGAGACCCAGTACTTC.

This clone was observed a single time. The V gene is TRBV2, the J gene TRBJ2-1; a weak D match, TRBD2 (7 bases). Germline V gives CDR1 SNHLY, CDR2 FYNNEI. Trimming left V 3 bases short and J 6 bases short, with 15 bases between. The CDR3 contains 15 residues. The CDR3 region is CASSDVGGPGNEQFF. CDR3 DNA sequence: TGTGCCAGCAGTGATGTGGGGGGGCCGGGCAATGAGCAGTTCTTC.

The rearrangement uses TRBV7-2 and TRBJ2-7; D is possibly TRBD2 (6 bases). CDR3 size: 17 residues. V was pared by 1 base and J by 3 bases, with 19 bases between. CDR1 SGHTA and CDR2 FQGNSA come from the germline V gene. The CDR3 nucleotides read TGTGCCAGCAGCTTAGAGGCGGGGCGACTGCCTAACTACGAGCAGTACTTC. Residues: CASSLEAGRLPNYEQYF.

The chain has TRBV10-3 and TRBJ2-3, with 9 positions matching TRBD2. Germline CDR1 ENHRY, CDR2 SYGVKD. V lost 2 bases to trimming and J lost 3 bases; unmatched junction nucleotides: 9. This CDR3 comprises 17 residues. The CDR3 DNA reads TGTGCCATCAGTGAGGCCATAGCGGGAGTAAAAACAGATACGCAGTATTTT. Translated, it gives CAISEAIAGVKTDTQYF.

This chain's CDR3 is CASSLEVGSLETQYF. CDR3 DNA: TGCGCCAGCAGCTTGGAGGTCGGGAGCCTAGAGACCCAGTACTTC. This chain joins TRBV5-1 and TRBJ2-5, with TRBD2 as a possible D gene (6 bases). Trimming left V 0 bases short and J 4 bases short, with 13 bases between. The CDR3 loop spans 15 amino acids. In germline, CDR1 is SGHRS, CDR2 YFSETQ. The entire variable domain, with the rest obtained from reference TRBV5-1 and TRBJ2-5, is as follows: KAGVTQTPRYLIKTRGQQVTLSCSPISGHRSVSWYQQTPGQGLQFLFEYFSETQRNKGNFPGRFSGRQFSNSRSEMNVSTLELGDSALYLCASSLEVGSLETQYFGPGTRLLVL.

This clone was seen more than once but under ten times. This rearrangement joins TRBV6-1 to TRBJ1-4; the D gene is possibly TRBD1 (6 bases). The CDR3 is 13 residues long. CDR1 is MNHNS, CDR2 SASEGT, per germline. Deletions cut 4 bases from V and 8 bases from J, with 11 bases between. The CDR3 coding sequence is TGTGCCAGCAGTGCACGGACAGACGAAAAACTGTTTTTT. It encodes CASSARTDEKLFF.

This clone was seen a handful of times. This chain connects TRBV7-9 to TRBJ1-4; 9 bases align to TRBD1. The CDR3 sequence is 16 residues long. V shed 2 bases, J shed 6 bases, and the junction held 7 bases outside the gene matches. CDR1 and CDR2 from the germline V gene are SEHNR and FQNEAQ (reference sequence). This CDR3 reads CASSLSGTGIHEKLFF. The CDR3 nucleotides are TGTGCCAGCAGCTTATCCGGGACAGGGATTCATGAAAAACTGTTTTTT. The full variable domain, rest sourced from reference TRBV7-9 and TRBJ1-4, is DTGVSQNPRHKITKRGQNVTFRCDPISEHNRLYWYRQTLGQGPEFLTYFQNEAQLEKSRLLSDRFSAERPKGSFSTLEIQRTEQGDSAMYLCASSLSGTGIHEKLFFGSGTQLSVL.

The rearrangement links TRBV6-5 to TRBJ2-7, with D possibly matching TRBD2 (5 bases). Looked up from germline, CDR1 is MNHEY and CDR2 is SVGAGI. V gave up 2 bases and J gave up 3 bases, with 8 bases separating them. The CDR3 is made up of 13 amino acids. The CDR3 loop reads CASSYGSNYEQYF. CDR3 in DNA: TGTGCCAGCAGTTACGGGAGTAACTACGAGCAGTACTTC.

This chain uses TRBV15 with TRBJ1-2, with 7 bases aligning to TRBD1. V was clipped by 3 bases and J by 4 bases; unmatched bases: 14. The CDR3 runs 17 residues. From germline, CDR1 is LNHNV and CDR2 YYDKDF (reference sequence). CDR3 coding DNA: TGTGCCACCAGCAGCAGGACCGGGACAGTGAACGTCTATGGCTACACCTTC. It is translated as CATSSRTGTVNVYGYTF.

The chain joins TRBV28 to TRBJ2-1; 13 bases align to TRBD2. This CDR3 has 18 residues. The germline CDR1 and CDR2 sequences are MDHEN and SYDVKM. Trimming at V came to 4 bases and at J to 0 bases, leaving 6 bases not matched to a gene. As DNA, the CDR3 is TGTGCCAGCAGTTCACTAGCGGGAGGGATTAGCTCCTACAATGAGCAGTTCTTC. Its protein product is CASSSLAGGISSYNEQFF.

CDR3 region: CASSSYYEQYF. CDR3 in DNA: TGTGCCAGCAGTTCCTACTACGAGCAGTACTTC. The J gene is TRBJ2-7, the V gene TRBV27; D is unclear. This CDR3 has 11 amino acids. Germline V gives CDR1 MNHEY, CDR2 SMNVEV (reference sequence). V was shortened by 4 bases and J by 3 bases, with 4 bases between the two germline ends.